This is a list of T cell receptor beta chains from one sample in a study of cytomegalovirus exposure and HLA in healthy donors. Sequenced by immunoSEQ multiplex PCR; TCRdb stores in-frame clones only, minus some. Of about 59,000 clones listed, 75% to 85% are singletons. The sample consisted of PBMCs. The receptors come from a woman in her thirties or forties in good health and CMV-seronegative. Each CDR3 is given with its conserved first and last residue. The order of the fields is J gene, clone size, D gene, V gene, CDR3 DNA, CDR3 protein. A D gene is named only where the DNA matches it firmly. For some rows the clone size is stated as once, few or many, or as a class when expanded; others skip it.

j_call: TRBJ1-5
clone_size: NA
d_call: NA
v_call: TRBV28
cdr3_nt: TGTGCCAGCAGCCGAGGTAATCAGCCCCAGCATTTT
cdr3_aa: CASSRGNQPQHF

j_call: TRBJ2-6
clone_size: NA
d_call: TRBD1
v_call: TRBV4-2
cdr3_nt: TGTGCCAGCAGCCAAGTCTGGCAGGGGGCGTCGGGGGCCAACGTCCTGACTTTC
cdr3_aa: CASSQVWQGASGANVLTF

j_call: TRBJ1-5
clone_size: NA
d_call: NA
v_call: TRBV2
cdr3_nt: TGTGCCAGCAGTGAATCTAATCAGCCCCAGCATTTT
cdr3_aa: CASSESNQPQHF

j_call: TRBJ1-3
clone_size: few
d_call: NA
v_call: TRBV7-9
cdr3_nt: TGTGCCAGCAGCTTTACGGGGGAACGCTCTGGAAACACCATATATTTT
cdr3_aa: CASSFTGERSGNTIYF

j_call: TRBJ1-5
clone_size: NA
d_call: NA
v_call: TRBV9
cdr3_nt: TGTGCCAGCAGCTCCCGGGATAGCAATCAGCCCCAGCATTTT
cdr3_aa: CASSSRDSNQPQHF

j_call: TRBJ1-4
clone_size: NA
d_call: NA
v_call: TRBV10-3
cdr3_nt: TGTGCCATCAGTGAGACGCTCAGTCGGGACACAGAAGAACTGTTTTTT
cdr3_aa: CAISETLSRDTEELFF

j_call: TRBJ2-1
clone_size: NA
d_call: NA
v_call: TRBV25-1
cdr3_nt: TGTGCCAGCACACACGGGACTCAAGATGAGCAGTTCTTC
cdr3_aa: CASTHGTQDEQFF

j_call: TRBJ2-5
clone_size: NA
d_call: TRBD2
v_call: TRBV9
cdr3_nt: TGTGCCAGCATGGCGGGGGGGGAGACCCAGTACTTC
cdr3_aa: CASMAGGETQYF

j_call: TRBJ2-5
clone_size: NA
d_call: TRBD1
v_call: TRBV28
cdr3_nt: TGTGCCAGCAGTTTACCGAGACAGGGCGGTGGGAAAGAGACCCAGTACTTC
cdr3_aa: CASSLPRQGGGKETQYF

j_call: TRBJ2-1
clone_size: NA
d_call: TRBD1
v_call: TRBV28
cdr3_nt: TGTGGAGCACAGGGGATCTACAATGAGCAGTTCTTC
cdr3_aa: CGAQGIYNEQFF

j_call: TRBJ2-7
clone_size: few
d_call: TRBD2
v_call: TRBV27
cdr3_nt: TGTGCCAGCAGCGGACTAGCGGGTTTCGAGCAGTACTTC
cdr3_aa: CASSGLAGFEQYF

j_call: TRBJ2-1
clone_size: NA
d_call: TRBD1
v_call: TRBV5-6
cdr3_nt: TGTGCCAGCAGCCCGGGACAGTACAATGAGCAGTTCTTC
cdr3_aa: CASSPGQYNEQFF

j_call: TRBJ2-1
clone_size: NA
d_call: TRBD2
v_call: TRBV11-2
cdr3_nt: TGTGCCAGCAGCTTAACGATCAGTCTAGCGGGTTATTCCTACAATGAGCAGTTCTTC
cdr3_aa: CASSLTISLAGYSYNEQFF

j_call: TRBJ2-5
clone_size: NA
d_call: TRBD1
v_call: TRBV5-1
cdr3_nt: TGCGCCAGCAGCTCCGGGACAGGGGAAACGGAGACCCAGTACTTC
cdr3_aa: CASSSGTGETETQYF

j_call: TRBJ1-2
clone_size: few
d_call: NA
v_call: TRBV7-8
cdr3_nt: TGTGCCAGCAGCTTAGAATTCAGGAACTATGGCTACACCTTC
cdr3_aa: CASSLEFRNYGYTF

j_call: TRBJ1-2
clone_size: NA
d_call: NA
v_call: TRBV4-1
cdr3_nt: TGCGCCAGCAGCCAAGTGGGCCGGGGTTTTTATGGCTACACCTTC
cdr3_aa: CASSQVGRGFYGYTF

j_call: TRBJ2-5
clone_size: NA
d_call: NA
v_call: TRBV12-5
cdr3_nt: TGTGCTAGTGCCTTTACAGGGAGCGAGACCCAGTACTTC
cdr3_aa: CASAFTGSETQYF

j_call: TRBJ2-1
clone_size: NA
d_call: NA
v_call: TRBV20-1
cdr3_nt: TGCAGTGCTAGACTTGACAATGAGCAGTTCTTC
cdr3_aa: CSARLDNEQFF

j_call: TRBJ2-7
clone_size: NA
d_call: TRBD2
v_call: TRBV7-9
cdr3_nt: TGTGCCAGCAGCTACCCGGGACTAGCGGGAGAGTCCGAGCAGTACTTC
cdr3_aa: CASSYPGLAGESEQYF

j_call: TRBJ2-1
clone_size: few
d_call: NA
v_call: TRBV7-2
cdr3_nt: TGTGCCAGCAGCTTAGCGGGGCAGGGCATCTCCTACAATGAGCAGTTCTTC
cdr3_aa: CASSLAGQGISYNEQFF

j_call: TRBJ2-7
clone_size: NA
d_call: NA
v_call: TRBV5-4
cdr3_nt: TGTGCCAGCAGCTTGGATCCGGGGGATCACGAGCAGTACTTC
cdr3_aa: CASSLDPGDHEQYF

j_call: TRBJ1-5
clone_size: NA
d_call: TRBD1
v_call: TRBV28
cdr3_nt: TGTGCCAGCAGCTCAGTACAGGGGGCAGGGCGCAATCAGCCCCAGCATTTT
cdr3_aa: CASSSVQGAGRNQPQHF

j_call: TRBJ1-1
clone_size: NA
d_call: TRBD1
v_call: TRBV18
cdr3_nt: TGTGCCAGCTCACCGTCGGACAGGCCTTCGGGAACTGAAGCTTTCTTT
cdr3_aa: CASSPSDRPSGTEAFF

j_call: TRBJ1-1
clone_size: NA
d_call: TRBD1
v_call: TRBV2
cdr3_nt: TGTGCCAGCAGTGGGACAGGAATGTACACTGAAGCTTTCTTT
cdr3_aa: CASSGTGMYTEAFF

j_call: TRBJ2-3
clone_size: NA
d_call: NA
v_call: TRBV7-3
cdr3_nt: TGTGCCAGCAGCTTAACAGGTTACGGTTATGGGGCCGCAGATACGCAGTATTTT
cdr3_aa: CASSLTGYGYGAADTQYF

j_call: TRBJ1-5
clone_size: NA
d_call: NA
v_call: TRBV7-2
cdr3_nt: TGTGCCAGCAGCTGGAAGGGGCTTGACAATCAGCCCCAGCATTTT
cdr3_aa: CASSWKGLDNQPQHF

j_call: TRBJ2-7
clone_size: NA
d_call: NA
v_call: TRBV5-4
cdr3_nt: TGTGCCAGCAGCTTGGCCGGGGGTTCTTCCTACGAGCAGTACTTC
cdr3_aa: CASSLAGGSSYEQYF

j_call: TRBJ2-2
clone_size: NA
d_call: NA
v_call: TRBV9
cdr3_nt: TGTGCCAGCGCCCAGGGGGGCGGGGAGCTGTTTTTT
cdr3_aa: CASAQGGGELFF

j_call: TRBJ1-2
clone_size: NA
d_call: NA
v_call: TRBV29-1
cdr3_nt: TGCAGCGTTGAAAAAGGGACTTCAGGAGGCTACACCTTC
cdr3_aa: CSVEKGTSGGYTF

j_call: TRBJ2-7
clone_size: NA
d_call: NA
v_call: TRBV7-8
cdr3_nt: TGTGCCAGCAGCTTAGAGTTCGGGAGCTCCTACGAGCAGTACTTC
cdr3_aa: CASSLEFGSSYEQYF

j_call: TRBJ1-5
clone_size: NA
d_call: NA
v_call: TRBV18
cdr3_nt: TGTGCCAGCTCACCACGGGGGGGCAATCAGCCCCAGCATTTT
cdr3_aa: CASSPRGGNQPQHF

j_call: TRBJ2-1
clone_size: NA
d_call: NA
v_call: TRBV7-9
cdr3_nt: TGTGCCAGCAGCTTAGCAACAGGCTACAATGAGCAGTTCTTC
cdr3_aa: CASSLATGYNEQFF

j_call: TRBJ1-1
clone_size: NA
d_call: NA
v_call: TRBV19
cdr3_nt: TGTGCCAGTGGTGGGCTGGGCGTAGTTCTTGAAGCTTTCTTT
cdr3_aa: CASGGLGVVLEAFF

j_call: TRBJ2-3
clone_size: few
d_call: TRBD1
v_call: TRBV15
cdr3_nt: TGTGCCACCAGCAGAGGATTGGGACAGGGGGCGAAGGATACGCAGTATTTT
cdr3_aa: CATSRGLGQGAKDTQYF

j_call: TRBJ2-2
clone_size: NA
d_call: TRBD1
v_call: TRBV5-1
cdr3_nt: TGCGCCAGCAGCTTGGGCGCCGGGACAGGGCGAAGCGGGGAGCTGTTTTTT
cdr3_aa: CASSLGAGTGRSGELFF

j_call: TRBJ2-7
clone_size: NA
d_call: TRBD1
v_call: TRBV7-6
cdr3_nt: TGTGCCAGCAGCTTGGGGGGACAGGTCTACGAGCAGTACTTC
cdr3_aa: CASSLGGQVYEQYF

j_call: TRBJ2-1
clone_size: NA
d_call: TRBD2
v_call: TRBV4-1
cdr3_nt: TGCGCCAGCAGCCAAGTTGTGAGGACTAGCGGGACGAATGAGCAGTTCTTC
cdr3_aa: CASSQVVRTSGTNEQFF

j_call: TRBJ2-1
clone_size: NA
d_call: TRBD2
v_call: TRBV10-3
cdr3_nt: TGTGCCATCAGTGAGTCGCAGAGCGGGAAGTTCTTC
cdr3_aa: CAISESQSGKFF

j_call: TRBJ2-5
clone_size: NA
d_call: TRBD1
v_call: TRBV18
cdr3_nt: TGTGCCAGCTCAAACAGGGGGCAAGAGACCCAGTACTTC
cdr3_aa: CASSNRGQETQYF

j_call: TRBJ1-2
clone_size: NA
d_call: TRBD1
v_call: TRBV11-2
cdr3_nt: TGTGCCAGCAGCGTCCGGGACAGGGCTCCCCTCTATGGCTACACCTTC
cdr3_aa: CASSVRDRAPLYGYTF

j_call: TRBJ2-7
clone_size: NA
d_call: TRBD2
v_call: TRBV27
cdr3_nt: TGTGCCAGCAGTTTATCGGGTAGCGGGAGAAACGAGCGGTACTTC
cdr3_aa: CASSLSGSGRNERYF